This TCR beta chain emerged from a study of T cells after yellow fever vaccination. General study results and limits: Among primary-vaccination clones, most reappeared after the booster, at roughly 95% for CD4 and about 90% for CD8. Highly abundant clonotypes carried over from the bulk population could end up in FACS-sorted repertoires as contaminants. Overlap between CD4 and CD8 compartments was detected for a small share of clonotypes.

The authors made TCR cDNA by 5'RACE template switching, adding a universal primer site and UMIs. MiXCR, applied by TCRdb to the 5' RACE reads, yields one record per CDR3 protein. The sample lists approximately 550,000 distinct CDR3 sequences; roughly 21% were seen once. Remarks on this clonotype: Its antigen remains unidentified.

Germline CDR1 is DFQATT and CDR2 is SNEGSKA (reference sequence). CDR3 length: 12 amino acids. Sequencing used PBMCs, obtained 15 days after the yellow fever booster vaccination. This chain uses TRBV20-1 with TRBJ2-1, with D possibly TRBD1 on 6 matching bases. This TCR derives from a man in his thirties or forties who received the YFV17D yellow fever vaccine. The CDR3 coding sequence is TGCAGCCAAAGAGGGAGAGGGGGTGAGCAGTTCTTC. This codes for CSQRGRGGEQFF.